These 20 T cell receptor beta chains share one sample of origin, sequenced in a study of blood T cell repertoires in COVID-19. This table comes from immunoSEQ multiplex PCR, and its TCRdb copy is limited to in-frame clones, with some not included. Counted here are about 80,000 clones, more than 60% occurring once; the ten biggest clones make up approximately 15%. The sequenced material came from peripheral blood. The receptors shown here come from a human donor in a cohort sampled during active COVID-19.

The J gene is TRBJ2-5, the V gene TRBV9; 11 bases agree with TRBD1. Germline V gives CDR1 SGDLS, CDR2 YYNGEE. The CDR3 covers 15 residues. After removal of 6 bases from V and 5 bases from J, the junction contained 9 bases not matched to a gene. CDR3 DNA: TGTGCCAGCACCGCAAGGGACAGGGGGGTGGAGACCCAGTACTTC. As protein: CASTARDRGVETQYF. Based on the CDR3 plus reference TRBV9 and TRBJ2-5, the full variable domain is DSGVTQTPKHLITATGQRVTLRCSPRSGDLSVYWYQQSLDQGLQFLIQYYNGEERAKGNILERFSAQQFPDLHSELNLSSLELGDSALYFCASTARDRGVETQYFGPGTRLLVL.

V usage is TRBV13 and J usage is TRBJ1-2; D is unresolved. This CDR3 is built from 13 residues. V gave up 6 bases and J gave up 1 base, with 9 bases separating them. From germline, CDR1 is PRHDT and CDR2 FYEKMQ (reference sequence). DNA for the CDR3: TGTGCCAGCAGGGCCGGACTTAACTATGGCTACACCTTC. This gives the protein CASRAGLNYGYTF.

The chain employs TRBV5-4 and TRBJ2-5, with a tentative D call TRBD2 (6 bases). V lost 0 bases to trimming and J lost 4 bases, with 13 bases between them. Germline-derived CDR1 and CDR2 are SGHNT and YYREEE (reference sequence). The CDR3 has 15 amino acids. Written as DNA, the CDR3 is TGTGCCAGCAGCTTGGCGGAGGGTCCCCCAGAGACCCAGTACTTC. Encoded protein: CASSLAEGPPETQYF.

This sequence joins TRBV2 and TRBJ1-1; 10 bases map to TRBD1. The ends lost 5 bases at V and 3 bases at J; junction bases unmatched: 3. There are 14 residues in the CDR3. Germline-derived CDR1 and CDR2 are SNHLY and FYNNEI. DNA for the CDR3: TGTGCCAGCAGTAAAGGACAGGGGGACACTGAAGCTTTCTTT. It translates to CASSKGQGDTEAFF.

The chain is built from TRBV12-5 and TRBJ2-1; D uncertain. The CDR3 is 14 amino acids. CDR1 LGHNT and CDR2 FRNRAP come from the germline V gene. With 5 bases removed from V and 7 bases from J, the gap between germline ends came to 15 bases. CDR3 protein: CASGPPTKSNEQFF. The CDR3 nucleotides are TGTGCTAGTGGTCCCCCGACAAAATCGAATGAGCAGTTCTTC. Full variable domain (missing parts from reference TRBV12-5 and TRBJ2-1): DARVTQTPRHKVTEMGQEVTMRCQPILGHNTVFWYRQTMMQGLELLAYFRNRAPLDDSGMPKDRFSAEMPDATLATLKIQPSEPRDSAVYFCASGPPTKSNEQFFGPGTRLTVL.

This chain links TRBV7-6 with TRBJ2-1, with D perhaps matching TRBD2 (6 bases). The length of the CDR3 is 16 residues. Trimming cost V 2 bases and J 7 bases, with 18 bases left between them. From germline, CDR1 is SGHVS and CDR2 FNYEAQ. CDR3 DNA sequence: TGTGCCAGCAGCTTACAAGGCACTAGCAATTGGAATGAGCAGTTCTTC. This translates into CASSLQGTSNWNEQFF.

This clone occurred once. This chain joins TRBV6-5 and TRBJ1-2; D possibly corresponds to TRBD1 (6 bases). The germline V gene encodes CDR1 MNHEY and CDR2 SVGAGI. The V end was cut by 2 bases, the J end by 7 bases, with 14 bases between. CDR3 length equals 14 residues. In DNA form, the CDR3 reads TGTGCCAGCAGTTACGGCACAGGGATTTTTGGCTACACCTTC. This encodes CASSYGTGIFGYTF.

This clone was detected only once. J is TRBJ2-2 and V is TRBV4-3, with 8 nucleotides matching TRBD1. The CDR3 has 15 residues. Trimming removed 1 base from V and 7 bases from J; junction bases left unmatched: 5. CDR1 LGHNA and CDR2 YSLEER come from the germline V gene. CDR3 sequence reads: CASSQARQGIGELFF. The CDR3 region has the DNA TGCGCCAGCAGCCAAGCAAGACAGGGGATCGGGGAGCTGTTTTTT.

This CDR3 is CASSLMGGYNEQFF. DNA for the CDR3: TGTGCCAGCAGCTTAATGGGGGGGTATAATGAGCAGTTCTTC. This chain links TRBV7-3 with TRBJ2-1; 7 nucleotides align to TRBD2. The V segment lost 1 base and the J segment 7 bases; nucleotides outside the gene matches: 4. The CDR3 spans 14 residues. Per the germline V gene, CDR1 is SGHTA and CDR2 is FQGTGA.

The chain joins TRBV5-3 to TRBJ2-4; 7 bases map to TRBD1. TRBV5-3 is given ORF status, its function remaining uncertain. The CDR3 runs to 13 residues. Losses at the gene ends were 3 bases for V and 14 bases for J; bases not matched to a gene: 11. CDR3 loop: CARSSAPDRAEYF. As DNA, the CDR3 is TGTGCCAGAAGCTCCGCTCCCGACAGGGCAGAGTACTTC.

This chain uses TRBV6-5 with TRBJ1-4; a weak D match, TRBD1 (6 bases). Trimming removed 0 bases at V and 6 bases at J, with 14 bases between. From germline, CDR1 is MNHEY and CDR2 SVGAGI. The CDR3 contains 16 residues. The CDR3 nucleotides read TGTGCCAGCAGTTACTCGATAACGGGGGGCTATGAAAAACTGTTTTTT. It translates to CASSYSITGGYEKLFF.

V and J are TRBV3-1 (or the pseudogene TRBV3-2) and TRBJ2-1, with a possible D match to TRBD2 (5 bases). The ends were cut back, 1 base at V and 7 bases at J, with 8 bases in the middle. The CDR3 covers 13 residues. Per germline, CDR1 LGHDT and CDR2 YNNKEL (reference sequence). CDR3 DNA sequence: TGTGCCAGCAGCCAAGGTACTAGGAATGAGCAGTTCTTC. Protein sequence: CASSQGTRNEQFF.

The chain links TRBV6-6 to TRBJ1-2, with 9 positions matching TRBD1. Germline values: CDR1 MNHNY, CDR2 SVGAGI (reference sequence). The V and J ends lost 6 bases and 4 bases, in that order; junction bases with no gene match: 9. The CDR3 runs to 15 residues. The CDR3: CASSRGTGSGYGYTF. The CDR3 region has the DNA TGTGCCAGCAGCCGGGGGACAGGGAGTGGCTATGGCTACACCTTC.

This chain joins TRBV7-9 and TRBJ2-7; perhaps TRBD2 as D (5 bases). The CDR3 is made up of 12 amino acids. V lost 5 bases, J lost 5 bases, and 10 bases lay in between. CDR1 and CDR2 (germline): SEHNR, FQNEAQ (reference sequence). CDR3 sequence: CASSPVGDEQYV. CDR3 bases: TGTGCCAGCAGCCCCGTGGGAGACGAGCAGTACGTC.

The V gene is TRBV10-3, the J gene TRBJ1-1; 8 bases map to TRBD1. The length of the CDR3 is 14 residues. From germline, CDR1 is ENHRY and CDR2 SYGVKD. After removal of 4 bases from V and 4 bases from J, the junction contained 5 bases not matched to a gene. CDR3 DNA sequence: TGTGCCATCAGTGCGACAGGGGCGGGCACTGAAGCTTTCTTT. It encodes CAISATGAGTEAFF.

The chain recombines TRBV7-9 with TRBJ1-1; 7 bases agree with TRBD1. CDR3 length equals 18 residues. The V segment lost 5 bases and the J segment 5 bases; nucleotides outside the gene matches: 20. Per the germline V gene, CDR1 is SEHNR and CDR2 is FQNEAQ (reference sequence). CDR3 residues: CASSRLDRLRGARTEAFF. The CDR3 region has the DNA TGTGCCAGCAGCAGGTTGGACAGGTTAAGGGGCGCGAGGACTGAAGCTTTCTTT.

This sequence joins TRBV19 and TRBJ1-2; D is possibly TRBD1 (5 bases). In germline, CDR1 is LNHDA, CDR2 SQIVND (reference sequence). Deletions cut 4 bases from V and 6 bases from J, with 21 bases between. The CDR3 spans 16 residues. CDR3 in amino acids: CASSKNPNVQDDGYTF. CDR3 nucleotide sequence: TGTGCCAGTAGTAAAAACCCAAATGTACAGGACGATGGCTACACCTTC.

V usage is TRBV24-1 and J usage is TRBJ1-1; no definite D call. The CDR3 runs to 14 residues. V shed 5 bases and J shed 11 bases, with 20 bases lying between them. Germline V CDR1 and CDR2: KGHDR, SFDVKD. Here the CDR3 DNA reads TGTGCCACCAGTGCCCCGCCTCCGGGGTCCTCCGCTTTCTTT. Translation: CATSAPPPGSSAFF.

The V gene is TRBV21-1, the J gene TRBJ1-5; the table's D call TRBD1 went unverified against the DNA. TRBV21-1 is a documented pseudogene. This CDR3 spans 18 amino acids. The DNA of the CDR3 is TGTGCCAGCGTTCAAGGGGGCAGGGTTAATAGGGGCAATCAGCCCCAGCATTTT. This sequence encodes CASVQGGRVNRGNQPQHF.

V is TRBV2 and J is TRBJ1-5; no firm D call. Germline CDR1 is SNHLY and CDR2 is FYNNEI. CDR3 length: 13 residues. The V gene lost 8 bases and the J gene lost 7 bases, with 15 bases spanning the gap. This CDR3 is CASLAAFKQPQHF. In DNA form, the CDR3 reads TGTGCCAGCCTGGCGGCCTTTAAACAGCCCCAGCATTTT.